A single sample is the source of the 3 T cell receptor beta chains below, sequenced in a study of T-cell reconstitution after alpha-beta-depleted transplantation in children listed by TCRdb under 2016. The library was generated by PCR. The reads were generated on an Illumina HiSeq 2500. TCR library preparation used molecular barcoding, with unique molecular identifiers applied to normalize quantification of the TCRbeta repertoire. TCRdb trimmed the raw reads at Q25, called clones with MiXCR and kept productive beta chains. Identical CDR3 proteins give one entry, which carries the most common genes and DNA. This sample holds fewer than 150,000 distinct CDR3 sequences; around 23% were observed only once. The top ten clonotypes cover over 9.5% of the sample. The intended sense of this specimen's treatment or condition label: allogeneic hematopoietic cell transplantation with graft depleted of TCRalphabeta T cells and CD19 B cells.

The sample in question was PBMCs, mostly from graft donor cells, obtained 180 days after TCRalphabeta/CD19-depleted stem cell transplant. The receptor source for this set is a male patient between 2 and 15 years old who had a stem cell transplant for chronic granulomatous disease, so the T cells may come from the graft donor.

This clonotype was picked up many times. The chain uses TRBV7-2 and TRBJ2-7; the match to TRBD1 covers 8 bases. Germline-derived CDR1 and CDR2 are SGHTA and FQGNSA. CDR3 length: 14 amino acids. V shed 4 bases and J 4 bases; nucleotides not matched to a gene: 6. The CDR3 DNA is TGTGCCAGCAGCTCTAGGACAGGGTTTTACGAGCAGTACTTC. It encodes CASSSRTGFYEQYF.

This clonotype was counted once. The CDR3 bases are TGTGCCAGCGGAGAGGGTTGGGGCTACACCTTC. This codes for CASGEGWGYTF. This rearrangement joins TRBV7-8 to TRBJ1-2; D unresolved. CDR1 and CDR2 from the germline V gene are SGHVS and FQNEAQ. With 8 bases removed from V and 8 bases from J, the gap between germline ends came to 12 bases. CDR3 length equals 11 residues.

The chain recombines TRBV7-8 with TRBJ2-3; 12 bases are shared with TRBD2. With 3 bases clipped from V and 2 bases from J, the junction kept 3 bases outside the gene matches. CDR1 and CDR2 (germline): SGHVS, FQNEAQ. This CDR3 has 16 amino acids. This CDR3 reads CASSFRLAGATDTQYF. CDR3 nucleotides: TGTGCCAGCAGCTTCCGACTAGCGGGAGCCACAGATACGCAGTATTTT.